These T cell receptor beta chains were read from a single sample in a study of T cells in Graves' hyperthyroidism and ophthalmopathy. TCRdb re-analysed the multiplex PCR reads in MiXCR, keeping a single row per CDR3 protein. The sample records approximately 370,000 distinct CDR3 sequences, roughly 17% being singletons. What was sequenced was blood. The receptors come from a woman aged 25 to 39 with Graves' hyperthyroidism that later progressed to Graves' ophthalmopathy. The CDR3 runs from the conserved cysteine through the conserved F or W. The D gene is left open where the match is weak. Not every row has a clone size; where given, it reads once, few, many or a size class.

TRBD1,TRBV29-1,TRBJ1-1,-,CSATGQINTEAFF,TGCAGCGCAACGGGACAGATTAACACTGAAGCTTTCTTT
TRBD1,TRBV12-3/TRBV12-4,TRBJ1-1,-,CASSSDRGAEAFF,TGTGCCAGCAGTTCAGACAGGGGGGCTGAAGCTTTCTTT
-,TRBV7-8,TRBJ1-5,many,CASSLGLGGSISNQPQHF,TGTGCCAGCAGCTTAGGTTTAGGGGGATCCATTAGCAATCAGCCCCAGCATTTT
TRBD1,TRBV29-1,TRBJ1-2,-,CSVGGQGSYNYGYTF,TGCAGCGTTGGTGGACAGGGGTCTTATAACTATGGCTACACCTTC
-,TRBV6-5,TRBJ2-7,few,CASSYQGKWRYEQYF,TGTGCCAGCAGTTACCAGGGAAAATGGCGGTACGAGCAGTACTTC
TRBD1,TRBV24-1,TRBJ2-7,many,CATSDPGQGAYEQYF,TGTGCCACCAGTGACCCCGGACAGGGAGCTTACGAGCAGTACTTC
-,TRBV7-8,TRBJ2-7,-,CASSFLTSSRTYEQYF,TGTGCCAGCAGCTTTTTGACTAGTTCCCGTACCTACGAGCAGTACTTC
TRBD2,TRBV2,TRBJ2-3,-,CASDPGASGFTDTQYF,TGTGCCAGCGACCCTGGGGCTAGCGGATTCACAGATACGCAGTATTTT
-,TRBV28,TRBJ1-4,many,CASSTLEEKLFF,TGTGCCAGCAGTACCCTAGAGGAAAAACTGTTTTTT
TRBD2,TRBV9,TRBJ2-1,many,CASSVELAGGNEQFF,TGTGCCAGCAGCGTAGAACTAGCGGGAGGTAATGAGCAGTTCTTC
TRBD2,TRBV11-2,TRBJ2-1,many,CASSPLSGRANNEQFF,TGTGCCAGCAGCCCCTTAAGCGGGAGGGCCAACAATGAGCAGTTCTTC
TRBD1,TRBV12-3/TRBV12-4,TRBJ2-5,many,CASRRNRGAEETQYF,TGTGCCAGCAGGAGAAACAGGGGCGCAGAAGAGACCCAGTACTTC
-,TRBV6-2/TRBV6-3,TRBJ2-7,-,CASSVLTYEQYF,TGTGCCAGCAGTGTCCTTACCTACGAGCAGTACTTC
-,TRBV7-9,TRBJ1-4,few,CASTATNEKLFF,TGTGCCAGCACGGCAACTAATGAAAAACTGTTTTTT
-,TRBV5-6,TRBJ1-2,-,CASSPPLRWDQQRLYGYTF,TGTGCCAGCAGCCCACCCCTCCGGTGGGACCAACAAAGGCTATATGGCTACACCTTC
TRBD2,TRBV5-5,TRBJ2-7,many,CASSLAGLAGGPNYEQYF,TGTGCCAGCAGCTTGGCGGGACTAGCGGGAGGGCCTAACTACGAGCAGTACTTC
-,TRBV20-1,TRBJ2-1,once,CSARVPGQQFF,TGCAGTGCTAGAGTCCCTGGGCAGCAGTTCTTC
-,TRBV11-3,TRBJ2-5,-,CASSPWGREGQETQYF,TGTGCCAGCAGCCCCTGGGGGCGGGAAGGCCAAGAGACCCAGTACTTC
-,TRBV4-1,TRBJ1-2,-,CASSQDAERSLGLGYTF,TGCGCCAGCAGCCAAGACGCCGAACGGAGCCTCGGTCTTGGCTACACCTTC
-,TRBV20-1,TRBJ1-2,many,CSARSTDNYGYTF,TGCAGTGCTAGATCCACGGATAACTATGGCTACACCTTC
TRBD2,TRBV28,TRBJ2-4,-,CASSKTSGTLGVKNIQYF,TGTGCCAGCAGTAAAACTAGCGGTACCCTAGGAGTCAAAAACATTCAGTACTTC
-,TRBV7-9,TRBJ2-1,few,CASSLRVDEQFF,TGTGCCAGCAGCCTGAGGGTGGATGAGCAGTTCTTC
-,TRBV2,TRBJ2-5,-,CASSLERRETQYF,TGTGCCAGCAGTCTCGAAAGACGAGAGACCCAGTACTTC
-,TRBV20-1,TRBJ2-7,-,CSARKPSNEQYF,TGCAGTGCTAGGAAGCCGAGCAACGAGCAGTACTTC
-,TRBV2,TRBJ2-1,many,CASSVGREWGSSTYNEQFF,TGTGCCAGCAGTGTAGGCAGGGAATGGGGATCGAGTACCTACAATGAGCAGTTCTTC
-,TRBV27,TRBJ1-1,few,CASSFGGRTEAFF,TGTGCCAGCAGTTTTGGAGGCAGGACTGAAGCTTTCTTT
TRBD1,TRBV27,TRBJ1-1,-,CASRVMTGGAGTEAFF,TGTGCCAGCAGGGTTATGACAGGGGGCGCGGGAACTGAAGCTTTCTTT
-,TRBV28,TRBJ1-1,many,CASRVKGPRNNRRDVGTEAFF,TGTGCCAGCAGGGTTAAGGGCCCACGTAATAACCGCAGGGACGTGGGCACTGAAGCTTTCTTT
-,TRBV27,TRBJ2-2,many,CATKGEGVGTGELFF,TGTGCCACGAAGGGGGAGGGAGTGGGCACCGGGGAGCTGTTTTTT
-,TRBV5-1,TRBJ1-2,few,CASSLEPGGYTF,TGCGCCAGCAGCTTGGAGCCCGGTGGCTACACCTTC
-,TRBV24-1,TRBJ2-2,many,CATSAPDRSNTGELFF,TGTGCCACCAGTGCCCCGGACCGTTCGAACACCGGGGAGCTGTTTTTT
TRBD1,TRBV28,TRBJ2-5,many,CASSSPGTEETQYF,TGTGCCAGCAGTTCCCCCGGGACAGAAGAGACCCAGTACTTC
-,TRBV2,TRBJ2-2,few,CASSVFRDGELFF,TGTGCCAGCAGTGTTTTCAGGGACGGGGAGCTGTTTTTT
-,TRBV27,TRBJ2-7,few,CASSLDGGSYEQYF,TGTGCCAGCAGTTTAGACGGGGGTTCCTACGAGCAGTACTTC
-,TRBV2,TRBJ2-1,-,CASQTRGSYNEQFF,TGTGCCAGCCAGACTAGGGGTTCCTACAATGAGCAGTTCTTC
-,TRBV20-1,TRBJ2-5,-,CSARGGTYDQETQYF,TGCAGTGCTAGGGGTGGGACCTATGATCAAGAGACCCAGTACTTC
-,TRBV6-1,TRBJ2-1,many,CASSEIPVGNYNEQFF,TGTGCCAGCAGTGAAATTCCAGTCGGGAATTACAATGAGCAGTTCTTC
TRBD2,TRBV11-2,TRBJ2-3,-,CASSLTTGTSGRTDTQYF,TGTGCCAGCAGCCTCACGACCGGGACTAGCGGCCGCACAGATACGCAGTATTTT
TRBD1,TRBV28,TRBJ1-3,many,CASRSTGGSGNTTYF,TGTGCCAGCAGATCGACAGGGGGTTCTGGAAACACCACATATTTT
-,TRBV11-2,TRBJ1-2,-,CASSLAQINYGYTF,TGTGCCAGCAGCTTAGCACAGATAAACTATGGCTACACCTTC
TRBD1,TRBV29-1,TRBJ2-2,few,CSVDGQGVSGELFF,TGCAGCGTTGATGGTCAGGGGGTCTCCGGGGAGCTGTTTTTT
TRBD1,TRBV2,TRBJ1-5,many,CASRDGTGMYNQPQHF,TGTGCCAGCAGGGATGGGACAGGGATGTACAATCAGCCCCAGCATTTT
-,TRBV12-3/TRBV12-4,TRBJ2-3,many,CASSLMGNPGTDTQYF,TGTGCCAGCAGTTTAATGGGGAACCCAGGCACAGATACGCAGTATTTT
TRBD1,TRBV28,TRBJ2-7,many,CASSSAGTDSYEQYF,TGTGCCAGCAGTTCCGCCGGGACAGATTCCTACGAGCAGTACTTC
-,TRBV15,TRBJ1-2,-,CATSRDAIGVSQEANYGYTF,TGTGCCACCAGCAGAGACGCCATCGGCGTCAGTCAGGAAGCTAACTATGGCTACACCTTC
-,TRBV20-1,TRBJ2-3,few,CSASRLADTQYF,TGCAGTGCTAGTAGGCTCGCAGATACGCAGTATTTT
-,TRBV12-3/TRBV12-4,TRBJ2-5,many,CASRRDSGETQYF,TGTGCCAGCAGGCGGGACAGTGGAGAGACCCAGTACTTC
-,TRBV3-1,TRBJ2-3,-,CASSQASARLGDTQYF,TGTGCCAGCAGCCAAGCGTCGGCCCGCCTAGGAGATACGCAGTATTTT
TRBD2,TRBV20-1,TRBJ2-1,many,CSAKVSGSYGSYNEQFF,TGCAGTGCTAAGGTTAGCGGGAGTTATGGCTCCTACAATGAGCAGTTCTTC